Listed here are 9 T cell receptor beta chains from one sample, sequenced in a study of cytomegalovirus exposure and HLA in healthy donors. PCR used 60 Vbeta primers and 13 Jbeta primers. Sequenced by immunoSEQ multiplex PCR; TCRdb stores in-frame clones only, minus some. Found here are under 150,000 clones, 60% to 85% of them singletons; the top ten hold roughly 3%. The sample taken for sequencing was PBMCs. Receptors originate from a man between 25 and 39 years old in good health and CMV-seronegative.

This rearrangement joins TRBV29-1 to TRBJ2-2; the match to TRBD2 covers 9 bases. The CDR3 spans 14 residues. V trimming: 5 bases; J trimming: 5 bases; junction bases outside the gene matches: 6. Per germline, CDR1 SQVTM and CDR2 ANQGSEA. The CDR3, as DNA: TGCAGCGTTAGCGGGGGGACCTTAACCGGGGAGCTGTTTTTT. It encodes CSVSGGTLTGELFF.

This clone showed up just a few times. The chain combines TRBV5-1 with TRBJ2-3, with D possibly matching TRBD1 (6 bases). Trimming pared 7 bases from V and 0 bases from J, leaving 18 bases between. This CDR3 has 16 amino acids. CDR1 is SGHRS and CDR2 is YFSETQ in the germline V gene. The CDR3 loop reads CASGSTGQASTDTQYF. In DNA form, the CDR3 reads TGCGCCAGCGGCTCGACAGGTCAAGCTAGCACAGATACGCAGTATTTT.

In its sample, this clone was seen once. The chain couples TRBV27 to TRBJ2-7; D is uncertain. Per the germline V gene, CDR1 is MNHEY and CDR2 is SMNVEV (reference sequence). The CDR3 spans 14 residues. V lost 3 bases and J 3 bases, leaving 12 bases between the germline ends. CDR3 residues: CASSLSRPGYEQYF. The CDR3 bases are TGTGCCAGCAGTTTGTCCCGACCGGGCTACGAGCAGTACTTC.

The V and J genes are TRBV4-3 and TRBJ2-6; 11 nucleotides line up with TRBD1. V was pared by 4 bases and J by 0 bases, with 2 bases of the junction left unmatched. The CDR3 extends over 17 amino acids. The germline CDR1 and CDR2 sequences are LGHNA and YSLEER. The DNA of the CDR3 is TGCGCCAGCAGCCCCGGGACAGGGGGCTCTGGGGCCAACGTCCTGACTTTC. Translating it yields CASSPGTGGSGANVLTF.

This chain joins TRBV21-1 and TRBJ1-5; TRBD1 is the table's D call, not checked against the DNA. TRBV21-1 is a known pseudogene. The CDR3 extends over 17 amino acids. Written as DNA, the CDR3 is TGTGCCAGCAGCAAAGATGCGACACTCGTCCAGAATCAGCCCCAGCATTTT. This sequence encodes CASSKDATLVQNQPQHF.

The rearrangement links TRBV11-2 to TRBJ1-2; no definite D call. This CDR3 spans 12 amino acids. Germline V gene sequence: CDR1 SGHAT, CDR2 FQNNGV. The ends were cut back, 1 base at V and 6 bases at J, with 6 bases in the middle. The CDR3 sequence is CASSLGGNGYTF. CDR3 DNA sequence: TGTGCCAGCAGCTTAGGAGGAAATGGCTACACCTTC. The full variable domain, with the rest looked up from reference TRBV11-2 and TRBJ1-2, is EAGVAQSPRYKIIEKRQSVAFWCNPISGHATLYWYQQILGQGPKLLIQFQNNGVVDDSQLPKDRFSAERLKGVDSTLKIQPAKLEDSAVYLCASSLGGNGYTFGSGTRLTVV.

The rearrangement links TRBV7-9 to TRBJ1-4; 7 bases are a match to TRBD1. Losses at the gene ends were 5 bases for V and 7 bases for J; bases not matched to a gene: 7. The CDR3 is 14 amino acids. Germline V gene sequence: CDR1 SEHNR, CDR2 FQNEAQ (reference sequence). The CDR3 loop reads CASSPQGIGEKLFF. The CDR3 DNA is TGTGCCAGCAGCCCACAGGGGATAGGTGAAAAACTGTTTTTT.

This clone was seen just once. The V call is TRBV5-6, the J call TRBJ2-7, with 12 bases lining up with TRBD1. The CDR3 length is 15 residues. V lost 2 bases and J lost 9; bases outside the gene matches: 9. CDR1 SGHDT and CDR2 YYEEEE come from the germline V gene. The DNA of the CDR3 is TGTGCCAGCAGCTTTCGAGGGACAGGGGGCCTAGGGCAGTACTTC. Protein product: CASSFRGTGGLGQYF. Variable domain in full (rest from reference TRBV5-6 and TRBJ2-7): DAGVTQSPTHLIKTRGQQVTLRCSPKSGHDTVSWYQQALGQGPQFIFQYYEEEERQRGNFPDRFSGHQFPNYSSELNVNALLLGDSALYLCASSFRGTGGLGQYFGPGTRLTVT.

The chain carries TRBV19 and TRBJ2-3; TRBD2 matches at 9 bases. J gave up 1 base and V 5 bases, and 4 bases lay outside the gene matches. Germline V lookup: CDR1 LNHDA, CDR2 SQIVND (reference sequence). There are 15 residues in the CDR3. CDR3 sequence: CASSPIAGGTDTQYF. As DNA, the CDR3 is TGTGCCAGTAGTCCCATAGCGGGAGGCACAGATACGCAGTATTTT. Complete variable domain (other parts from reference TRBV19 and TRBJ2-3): DGGITQSPKYLFRKEGQNVTLSCEQNLNHDAMYWYRQDPGQGLRLIYYSQIVNDFQKGDIAEGYSVSREKKESFPLTVTSAQKNPTAFYLCASSPIAGGTDTQYFGPGTRLTVL.